This TCR beta chain was documented in a study of blood T cell repertoires in COVID-19. Study summary: Acute and convalescent COVID-19 specimens originated in the United States, Italy and Spain. PBMCs, B-cell-depleted T cells, or T cells were the source of the cDNA or gDNA that made up the material.

V lost 3 bases and J lost 2, with 12 bases in between. Germline lookup yields CDR1 SGHTA and CDR2 FQGNSA. The length of the CDR3 is 15 residues. As processed by the authors: Estimation of nucleated cell counts relied on the amplification of reference gene primers. Sequencing used immunoSEQ multiplex PCR; TCRdb keeps in-frame clones, though not all of them. The V and J calls and clone size are taken from that table; D and trimming were inferred from the DNA. Of 45,000 or so clones in the sample, roughly 82% were seen once. This receptor was obtained from a human donor in a cohort sampled during active COVID-19. This sequence joins TRBV7-2 and TRBJ2-3; tentatively, D is TRBD1 (6 bases). Sequences were obtained from peripheral blood. The CDR3: CASSFQGIYTDTQYF. The CDR3 DNA reads as TGTGCCAGCAGCTTTCAGGGGATATACACAGATACGCAGTATTTT. Variable domain in full (rest from reference TRBV7-2 and TRBJ2-3): GAGVSQSPSNKVTEKGKDVELRCDPISGHTALYWYRQSLGQGLEFLIYFQGNSAPDKSGLPSDRFSAERTGGSVSTLTIQRTQQEDSAVYLCASSFQGIYTDTQYFGPGTRLTVL.